Presented here are 13 T cell receptor beta chains from one specimen sequenced in a study of T cell responses to AZD1222 COVID-19 vaccine. Clones were read by immunoSEQ multiplex PCR, and TCRdb kept only the in-frame ones, dropping some. The sample gives more than 80,000 clones, just over 90% of which show up once; about a fifth is in the top ten. The specimen was peripheral blood, collected on day 0 of AZD1222 vaccination. The receptors derive from an adult in good health.

V is TRBV4-1 and J is TRBJ1-3, with D unresolved. The germline CDR1 and CDR2 sequences are MGHRA and YSYEKL. V was trimmed by 0 bases and J by 8 bases, leaving 14 bases between them. This CDR3 region has 15 residues. CDR3 sequence reads: CASSQEEGRVDTIYF. The CDR3 DNA reads TGCGCCAGCAGCCAAGAGGAGGGCAGAGTAGACACCATATATTTT.

The V and J genes are TRBV5-4 and TRBJ1-2, with D possibly being TRBD1 (5 bases). With 4 bases removed from V and 8 bases from J, the gap between germline ends came to 18 bases. CDR1 SGHNT and CDR2 YYREEE come from the germline V gene (reference sequence). CDR3 size: 14 residues. The CDR3, as DNA: TGTGCCAGCAGCGCGGCGCAGGGTTCTGGGGGCTACACCTTC. Translated: CASSAAQGSGGYTF.

The J gene is TRBJ2-1, the V gene TRBV5-4, with 10 bases lining up with TRBD2. Germline loops: CDR1 SGHNT, CDR2 YYREEE (reference sequence). The J segment lost 5 bases and the V segment lost 4 bases, leaving 6 bases of the junction unmatched. The CDR3 has 15 amino acids. The DNA for the CDR3 is TGTGCCAGCAGCGGGAGTGGACTAGCGGACAATGAGCAGTTCTTC. Its translation: CASSGSGLADNEQFF. Combining the CDR3 with reference TRBV5-4 and TRBJ2-1 gives the whole variable domain ETGVTQSPTHLIKTRGQQVTLRCSSQSGHNTVSWYQQALGQGPQFIFQYYREEENGRGNFPPRFSGLQFPNYSSELNVNALELDDSALYLCASSGSGLADNEQFFGPGTRLTVL.

The rearrangement joins TRBV5-1 to TRBJ2-2; D is unclear. V lost 2 bases and J 2 bases, leaving 10 bases between the germline ends. The length of the CDR3 is 15 residues. Germline V gene sequence: CDR1 SGHRS, CDR2 YFSETQ. The CDR3 here is CASSFQLANTGELFF. The CDR3 DNA reads as TGCGCCAGCAGCTTCCAGCTGGCTAACACCGGGGAGCTGTTTTTT.

In its sample, this clone was seen once. CDR3 protein: CASSVETGEYSPLHF. The CDR3 nucleotides read TGTGCCAGCAGCGTAGAAACAGGGGAATATTCACCCCTCCACTTT. The gene calls are TRBV9 and TRBJ1-6, with 7 bases that match TRBD1. V lost 0 bases, J lost 8 bases, and 5 bases stayed unmatched. Germline V gene sequence: CDR1 SGDLS, CDR2 YYNGEE. This CDR3 is built from 15 residues. The variable domain in full, with the rest retrieved from reference TRBV9 and TRBJ1-6, is DSGVTQTPKHLITATGQRVTLRCSPRSGDLSVYWYQQSLDQGLQFLIQYYNGEERAKGNILERFSAQQFPDLHSELNLSSLELGDSALYFCASSVETGEYSPLHFGNGTRLTVT.

The chain couples TRBV4-2 to TRBJ2-7; D remains unclear. Deletions cut 4 bases from V and 2 bases from J, with 18 bases between. The CDR3 extends over 16 amino acids. Germline values: CDR1 LGHNA, CDR2 YNFKEQ. CDR3 loop: CASSPTTTGLAYEQYF. CDR3 in DNA: TGTGCCAGCAGCCCAACTACTACCGGGCTGGCCTACGAGCAGTACTTC.

This chain uses TRBV10-3 with TRBJ2-1; D unresolved. The CDR3 sequence is 13 residues long. Germline CDR1 is ENHRY and CDR2 is SYGVKD. V lost 3 bases to trimming and J lost 5 bases, with 8 bases between them. The CDR3 protein is CAISEVRDNEQFF. The CDR3 nucleotides read TGTGCCATCAGTGAAGTACGAGACAATGAGCAGTTCTTC.

A few counts support this clone. The chain employs TRBV25-1 and TRBJ2-7; D remains unclear. Germline-derived CDR1 and CDR2 are MGHDK and SYGVNS. The CDR3 covers 12 residues. V was shortened by 2 bases and J by 6 bases, with 8 bases between the two germline ends. The CDR3, as DNA: TGTGCCAGCAGTGAACCTCTAGGCGAGCAGTACTTC. Protein: CASSEPLGEQYF.

The chain carries TRBV6-5 and TRBJ2-7; 10 bases map to TRBD2. There are 13 residues in the CDR3. Trimming took 6 bases from V and 12 from J; bases not matched to a gene: 11. Germline CDR1 and CDR2: MNHEY and SVGAGI. CDR3 bases: TGTGCCAGCAGGGACCCGGGACTAGCGAGGGTGTACTTC. Amino acid sequence: CASRDPGLARVYF.

The chain recombines TRBV2 with TRBJ2-2, with 7 bases identical to TRBD2. Trimming took 4 bases from V and 6 from J; bases not matched to a gene: 5. This CDR3 region has 14 residues. Germline lookup yields CDR1 SNHLY and CDR2 FYNNEI. CDR3 DNA sequence: TGTGCCAGCAGTGGCAGGGAGGGACCCGGGGAGCTGTTTTTT. Amino acids: CASSGREGPGELFF.

The chain carries TRBV5-6 and TRBJ1-2, with 7 bases identical to TRBD1. The CDR3 covers 14 residues. Losses at the gene ends were 7 bases for V and 8 bases for J; bases not matched to a gene: 14. Germline CDR1 and CDR2: SGHDT and YYEEEE. The DNA for the CDR3 is TGTGCCAGCCACCCCCAAGACAGGGCTTTAGGCTACACCTTC. This sequence encodes CASHPQDRALGYTF.

This clone was seen only a few times. V and J are TRBV18 and TRBJ2-7; TRBD2 matches 7 bases. CDR3 length: 14 residues. In germline, CDR1 is KGHSH, CDR2 LQKENI. The ends lost 3 bases at V and 3 bases at J; junction bases unmatched: 5. The CDR3 bases are TGTGCCAGCTCACCGGGGAGCGGGAACTACGAGCAGTACTTC. It translates to CASSPGSGNYEQYF. Using reference TRBV18 and TRBJ2-7 for the parts outside the CDR3, the full variable domain is NAGVMQNPRHLVRRRGQEARLRCSPMKGHSHVYWYRQLPEEGLKFMVYLQKENIIDESGMPKERFSAEFPKEGPSILRIQQVVRGDSAAYFCASSPGSGNYEQYFGPGTRLTVT.

The chain uses TRBV6-4 and TRBJ1-1; D call uncertain. The V and J ends lost 4 bases and 1 base respectively, with 10 bases between them. The CDR3 contains 14 residues. Germline V gives CDR1 MRHNA, CDR2 SNTAGT. The DNA for the CDR3 is TGTGCCAGCAGTGCACATACAAAGAACACTGAAGCTTTCTTT. It codes for CASSAHTKNTEAFF.